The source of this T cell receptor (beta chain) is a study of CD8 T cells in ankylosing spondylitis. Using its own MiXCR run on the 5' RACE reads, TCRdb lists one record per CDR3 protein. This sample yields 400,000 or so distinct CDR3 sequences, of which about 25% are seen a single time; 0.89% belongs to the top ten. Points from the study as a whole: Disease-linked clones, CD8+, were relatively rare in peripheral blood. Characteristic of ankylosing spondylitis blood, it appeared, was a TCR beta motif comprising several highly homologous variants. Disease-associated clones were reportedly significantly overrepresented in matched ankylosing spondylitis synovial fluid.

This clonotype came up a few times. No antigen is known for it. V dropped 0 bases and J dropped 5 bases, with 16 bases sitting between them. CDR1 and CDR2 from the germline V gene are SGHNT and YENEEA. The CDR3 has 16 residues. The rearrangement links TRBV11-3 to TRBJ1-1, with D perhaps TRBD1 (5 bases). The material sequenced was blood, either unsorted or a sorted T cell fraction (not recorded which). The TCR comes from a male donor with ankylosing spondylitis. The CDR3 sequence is CASSLDPGGDKTEAFF. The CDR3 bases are TGTGCCAGCAGCTTAGATCCGGGGGGTGATAAAACTGAAGCTTTCTTT.